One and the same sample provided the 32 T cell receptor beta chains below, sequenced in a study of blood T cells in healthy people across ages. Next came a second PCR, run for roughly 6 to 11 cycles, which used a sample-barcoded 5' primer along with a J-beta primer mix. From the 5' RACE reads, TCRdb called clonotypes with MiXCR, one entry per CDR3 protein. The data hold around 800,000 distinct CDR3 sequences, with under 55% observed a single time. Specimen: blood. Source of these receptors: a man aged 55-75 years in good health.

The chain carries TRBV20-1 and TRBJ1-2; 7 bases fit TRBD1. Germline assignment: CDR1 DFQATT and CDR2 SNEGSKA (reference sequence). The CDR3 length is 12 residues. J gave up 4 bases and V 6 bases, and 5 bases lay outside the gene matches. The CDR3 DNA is TGCAGTGCCTCGACAGGGCCCTATGGCTACACCTTC. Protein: CSASTGPYGYTF.

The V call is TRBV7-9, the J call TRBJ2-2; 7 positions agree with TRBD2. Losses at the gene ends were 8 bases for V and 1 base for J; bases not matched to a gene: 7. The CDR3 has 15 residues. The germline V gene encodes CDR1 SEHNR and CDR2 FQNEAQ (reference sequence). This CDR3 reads CASRAGELNTGELFF. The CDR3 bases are TGTGCCAGCCGCGCGGGGGAATTGAACACCGGGGAGCTGTTTTTT.

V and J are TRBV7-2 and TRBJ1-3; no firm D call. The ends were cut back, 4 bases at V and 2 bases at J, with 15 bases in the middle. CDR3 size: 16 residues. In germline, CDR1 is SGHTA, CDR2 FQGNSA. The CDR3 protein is CASSSNPVVTGNTIYF. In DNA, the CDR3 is TGTGCCAGCAGCTCCAACCCGGTGGTCACTGGAAACACCATATATTTT.

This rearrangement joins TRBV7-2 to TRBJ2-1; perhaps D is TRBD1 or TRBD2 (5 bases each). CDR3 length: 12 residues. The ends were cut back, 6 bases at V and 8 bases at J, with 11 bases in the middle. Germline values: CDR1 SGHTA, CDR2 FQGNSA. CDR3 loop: CASRGPYDEQFF. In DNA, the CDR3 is TGTGCCAGCAGGGGACCTTACGATGAGCAGTTCTTC.

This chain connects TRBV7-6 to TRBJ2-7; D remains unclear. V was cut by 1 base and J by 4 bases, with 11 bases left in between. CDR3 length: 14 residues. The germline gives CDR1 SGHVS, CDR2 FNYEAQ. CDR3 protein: CASSLEGPDYEQYF. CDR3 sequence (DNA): TGTGCCAGCAGCTTAGAAGGCCCCGATTACGAGCAGTACTTC.

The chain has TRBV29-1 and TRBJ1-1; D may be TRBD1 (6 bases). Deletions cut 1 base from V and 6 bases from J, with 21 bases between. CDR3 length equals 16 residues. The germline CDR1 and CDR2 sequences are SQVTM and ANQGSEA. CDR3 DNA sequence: TGCAGCGTTGAAGGTCCCCTCATTGGGGGCGGTGCTGAAGCTTTCTTT. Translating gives CSVEGPLIGGGAEAFF.

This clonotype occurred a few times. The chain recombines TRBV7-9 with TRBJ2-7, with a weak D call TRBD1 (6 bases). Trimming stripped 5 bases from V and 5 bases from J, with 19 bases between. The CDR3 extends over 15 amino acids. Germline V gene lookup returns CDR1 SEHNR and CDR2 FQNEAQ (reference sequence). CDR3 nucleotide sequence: TGTGCCAGCAGCCTAAACATGGGACAATGGGACGAGCAGTACTTC. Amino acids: CASSLNMGQWDEQYF.

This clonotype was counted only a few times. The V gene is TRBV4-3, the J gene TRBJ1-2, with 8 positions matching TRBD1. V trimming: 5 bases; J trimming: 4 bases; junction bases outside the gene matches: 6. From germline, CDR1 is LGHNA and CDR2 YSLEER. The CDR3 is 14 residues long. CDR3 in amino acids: CASSVGQGPYGYTF. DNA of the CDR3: TGCGCCAGCAGCGTCGGACAGGGACCCTATGGCTACACCTTC.

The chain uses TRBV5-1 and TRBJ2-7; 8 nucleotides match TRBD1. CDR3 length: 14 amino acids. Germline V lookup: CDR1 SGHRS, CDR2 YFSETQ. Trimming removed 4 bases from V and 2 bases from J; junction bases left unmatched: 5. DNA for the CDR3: TGCGCCAGCAGCCCGCTGACAGGGGCCTACGAGCAGTACTTC. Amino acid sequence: CASSPLTGAYEQYF.

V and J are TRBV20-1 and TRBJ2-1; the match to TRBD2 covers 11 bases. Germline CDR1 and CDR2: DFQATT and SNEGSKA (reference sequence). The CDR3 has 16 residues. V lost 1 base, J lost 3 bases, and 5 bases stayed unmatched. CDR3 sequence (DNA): TGCAGTGCTAGAGGCACTAGCGGGGGCTACTACAATGAGCAGTTCTTC. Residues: CSARGTSGGYYNEQFF.

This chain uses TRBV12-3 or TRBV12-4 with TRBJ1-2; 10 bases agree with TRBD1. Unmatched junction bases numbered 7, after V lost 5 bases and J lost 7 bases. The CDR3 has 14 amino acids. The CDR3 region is CASSPDRGHGGYTF. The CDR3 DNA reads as TGTGCCAGCAGTCCCGACAGGGGGCATGGTGGCTACACCTTC.

The CDR3 nucleotides are TGTGCCAGCAGCTTAGAGGGACTAGCGAACAATGAGCAGTACTTC. Its protein product is CASSLEGLANNEQYF. The rearrangement uses TRBV7-2 and TRBJ2-1, with 10 bases lining up with TRBD2. The J call could be wrong; TRBJ2-7 is a better fit for the DNA end. The germline gives CDR1 SGHTA, CDR2 FQGNSA. The CDR3 covers 15 residues.

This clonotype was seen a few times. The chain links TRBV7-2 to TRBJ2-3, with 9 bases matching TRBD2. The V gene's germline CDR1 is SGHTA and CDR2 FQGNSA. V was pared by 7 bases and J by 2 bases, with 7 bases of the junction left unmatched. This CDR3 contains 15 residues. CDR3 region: CASTQTSGATDTQYF. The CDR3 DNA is TGTGCCAGCACCCAGACTAGCGGTGCCACAGATACGCAGTATTTT.

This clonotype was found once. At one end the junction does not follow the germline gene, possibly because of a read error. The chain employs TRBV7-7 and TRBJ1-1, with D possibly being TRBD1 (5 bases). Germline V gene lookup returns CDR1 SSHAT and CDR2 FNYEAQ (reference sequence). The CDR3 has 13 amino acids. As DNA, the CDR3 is TGTGCTAGCAGCGCCAGGGTGGGCACTGAAGCTTTCTTT. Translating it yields CASSARVGTEAFF. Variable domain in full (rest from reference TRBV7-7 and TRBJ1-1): GAGVSQSPRYKVTKRGQDVTLRCDPISSHATLYWYQQALGQGPEFLTYFNYEAQPDKSGLPSDRFSAERPEGSISTLTIQRTEQRDSAMYRCASSARVGTEAFFGQGTRLTVV.

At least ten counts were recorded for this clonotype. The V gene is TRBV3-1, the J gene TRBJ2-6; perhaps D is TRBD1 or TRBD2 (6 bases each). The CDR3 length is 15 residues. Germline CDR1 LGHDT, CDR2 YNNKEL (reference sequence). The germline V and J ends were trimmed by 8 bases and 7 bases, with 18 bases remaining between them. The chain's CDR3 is CASGTGRSGANVLTF. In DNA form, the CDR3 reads TGTGCCAGCGGTACAGGGAGGTCCGGCGCCAACGTCCTGACTTTC.

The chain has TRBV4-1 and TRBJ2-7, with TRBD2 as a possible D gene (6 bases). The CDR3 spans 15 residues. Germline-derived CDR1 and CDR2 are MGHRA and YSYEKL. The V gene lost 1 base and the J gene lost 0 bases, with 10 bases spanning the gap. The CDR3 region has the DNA TGCGCCAGCAGCCAAGTCGGGGGTGCCTCCTACGAGCAGTACTTC. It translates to CASSQVGGASYEQYF.

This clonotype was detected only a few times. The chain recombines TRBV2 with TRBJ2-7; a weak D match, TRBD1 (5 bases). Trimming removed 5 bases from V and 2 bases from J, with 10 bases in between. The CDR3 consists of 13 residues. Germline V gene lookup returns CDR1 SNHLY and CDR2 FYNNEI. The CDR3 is CASSRQFPYEQYF. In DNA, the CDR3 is TGTGCCAGCAGTCGACAGTTTCCCTACGAGCAGTACTTC.

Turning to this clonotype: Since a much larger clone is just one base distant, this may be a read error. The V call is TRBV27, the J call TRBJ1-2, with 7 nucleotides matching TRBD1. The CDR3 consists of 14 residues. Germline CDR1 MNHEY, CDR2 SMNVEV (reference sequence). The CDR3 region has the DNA TGTGCCAGCAGGAGACAGGGTTTGAACTATGACTACACCTTC. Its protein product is CASRRQGLNYDYTF.

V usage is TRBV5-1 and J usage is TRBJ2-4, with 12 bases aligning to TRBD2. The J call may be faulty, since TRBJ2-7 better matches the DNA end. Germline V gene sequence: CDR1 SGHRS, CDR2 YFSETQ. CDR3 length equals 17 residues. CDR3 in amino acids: CASSPQGTSGGPYEQYF. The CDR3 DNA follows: TGCGCCAGCAGCCCCCAGGGTACTAGCGGGGGGCCTTACGAGCAGTACTTC.

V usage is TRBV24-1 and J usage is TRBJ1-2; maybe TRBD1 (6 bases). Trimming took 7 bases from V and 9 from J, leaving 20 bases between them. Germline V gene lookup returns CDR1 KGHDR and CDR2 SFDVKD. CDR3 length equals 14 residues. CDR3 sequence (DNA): TGTGCCACCAGCGATCGGCAGGGGCCGAGAAGCTACACCTTC. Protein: CATSDRQGPRSYTF.

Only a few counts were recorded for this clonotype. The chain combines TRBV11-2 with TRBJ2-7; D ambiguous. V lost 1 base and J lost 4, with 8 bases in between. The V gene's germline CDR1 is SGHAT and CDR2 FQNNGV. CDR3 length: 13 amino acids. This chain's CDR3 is CASSLAEIYEQYF. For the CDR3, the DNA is TGTGCCAGCAGCTTAGCGGAAATTTACGAGCAGTACTTC.

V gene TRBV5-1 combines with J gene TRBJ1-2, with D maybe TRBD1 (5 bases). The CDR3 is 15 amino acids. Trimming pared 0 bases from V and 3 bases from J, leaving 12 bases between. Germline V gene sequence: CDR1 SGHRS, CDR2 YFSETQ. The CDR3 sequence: CASSLGQTSDYGYTF. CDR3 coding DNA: TGCGCCAGCAGCTTGGGACAGACATCGGACTATGGCTACACCTTC.

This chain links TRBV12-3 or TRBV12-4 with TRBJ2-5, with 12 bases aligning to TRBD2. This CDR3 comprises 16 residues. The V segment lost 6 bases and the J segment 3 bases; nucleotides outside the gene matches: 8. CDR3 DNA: TGTGCCAGCAGCCCACGGACTAGCGGGAAAAAAGAGACCCAGTACTTC. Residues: CASSPRTSGKKETQYF.

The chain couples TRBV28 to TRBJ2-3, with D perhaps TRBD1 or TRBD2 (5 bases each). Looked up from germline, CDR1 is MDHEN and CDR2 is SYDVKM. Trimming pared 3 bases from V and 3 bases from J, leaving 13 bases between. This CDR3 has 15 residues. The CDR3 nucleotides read TGTGCCAGCAGTTTTCGAGGGGCTGGGACAGATACGCAGTATTTT. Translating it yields CASSFRGAGTDTQYF.

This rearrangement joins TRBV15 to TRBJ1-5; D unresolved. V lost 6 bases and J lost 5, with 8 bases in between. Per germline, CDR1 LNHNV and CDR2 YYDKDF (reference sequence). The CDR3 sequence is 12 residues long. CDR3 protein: CATSVGYQPQHF. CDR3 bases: TGTGCCACCAGTGTGGGGTATCAGCCCCAGCATTTT.

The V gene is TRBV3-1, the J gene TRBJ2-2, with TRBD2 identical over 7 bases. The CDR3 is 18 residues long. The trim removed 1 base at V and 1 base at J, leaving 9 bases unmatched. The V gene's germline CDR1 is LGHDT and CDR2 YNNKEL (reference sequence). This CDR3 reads CASSQVGSTSRNTGELFF. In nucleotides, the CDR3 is TGTGCCAGCAGCCAAGTCGGGTCGACTAGCAGGAACACCGGGGAGCTGTTTTTT.

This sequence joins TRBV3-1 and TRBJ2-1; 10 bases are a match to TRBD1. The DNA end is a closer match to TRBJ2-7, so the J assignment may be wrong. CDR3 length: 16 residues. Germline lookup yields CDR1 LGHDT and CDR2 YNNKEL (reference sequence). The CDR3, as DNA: TGTGCCAGCAGCCAGGGACAGGGGAGGCCCTACAATGAGCAGTACTTC. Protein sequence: CASSQGQGRPYNEQYF.

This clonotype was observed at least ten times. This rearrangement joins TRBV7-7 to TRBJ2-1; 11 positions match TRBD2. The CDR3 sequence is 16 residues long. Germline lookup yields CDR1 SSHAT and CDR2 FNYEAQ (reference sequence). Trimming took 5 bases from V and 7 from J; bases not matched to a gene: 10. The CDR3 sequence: CASSHSLAGGPNEQFF. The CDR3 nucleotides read TGTGCCAGCAGCCATAGTCTAGCGGGGGGTCCTAATGAGCAGTTCTTC. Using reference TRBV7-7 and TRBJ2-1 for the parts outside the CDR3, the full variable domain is GAGVSQSPRYKVTKRGQDVTLRCDPISSHATLYWYQQALGQGPEFLTYFNYEAQPDKSGLPSDRFSAERPEGSISTLTIQRTEQRDSAMYRCASSHSLAGGPNEQFFGPGTRLTVL.

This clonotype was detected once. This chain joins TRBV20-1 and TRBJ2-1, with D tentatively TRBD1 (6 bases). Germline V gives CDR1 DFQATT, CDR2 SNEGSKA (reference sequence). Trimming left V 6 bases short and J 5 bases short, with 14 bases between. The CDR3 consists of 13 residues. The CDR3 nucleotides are TGCAGTGCCCCCCGACAGGTAAACAATGAGCAGTTCTTC. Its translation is CSAPRQVNNEQFF.

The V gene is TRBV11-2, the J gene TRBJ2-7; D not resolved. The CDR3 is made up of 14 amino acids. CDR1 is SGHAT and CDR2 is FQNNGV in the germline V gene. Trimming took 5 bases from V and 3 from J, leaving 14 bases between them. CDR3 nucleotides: TGTGCCAGCAGCCCCCCGACCTCCGACTACGAGCAGTACTTC. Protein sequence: CASSPPTSDYEQYF.

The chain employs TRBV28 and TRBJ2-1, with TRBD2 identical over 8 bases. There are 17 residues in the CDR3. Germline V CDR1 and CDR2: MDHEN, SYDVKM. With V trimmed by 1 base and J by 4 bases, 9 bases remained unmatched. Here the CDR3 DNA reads TGTGCCAGCAGTTTATTCCCGGGGGGGAAGGATTACAATGAGCAGTTCTTC. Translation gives CASSLFPGGKDYNEQFF.

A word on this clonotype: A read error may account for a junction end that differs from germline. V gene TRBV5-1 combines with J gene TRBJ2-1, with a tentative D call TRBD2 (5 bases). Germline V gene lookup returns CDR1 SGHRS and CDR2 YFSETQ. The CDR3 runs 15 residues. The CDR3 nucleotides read TGCGCCTGCAGCTTGGTGCCAGCCCCCTACAATGAGCGGTACTTC. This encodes CACSLVPAPYNERYF.